The TCR beta chain described here comes from a study of T-cell reconstitution after alpha-beta-depleted transplantation in children. The library targeted TCRbeta and was prepared with unique molecular identifiers. TCRdb redid the calling of the PCR reads with MiXCR, one entry per CDR3 protein. The table lists about 980,000 distinct CDR3 sequences, roughly 29% of them singletons. The CDR3 consists of 16 residues. V was clipped by 3 bases and J by 2 bases, with 14 bases between them. Germline CDR1 SEHNR, CDR2 FQNEAQ (reference sequence). Study-level findings and limits: High day-60 TCRbeta diversity in some patients came from surviving recipient T cells and thymic progenitors. It was reported that alpha-beta T cells came from several hundred expanded graft clones (about two months after transplant). T-cell counts and diversity at one year post-transplant came mainly from newly produced T cells.

Of note for this clonotype: Its specificity is unknown.

The chain couples TRBV7-9 to TRBJ2-1, with a weak D call TRBD1 (5 bases). Sequencing used PBMCs, mostly from graft donor cells, obtained 360 days after TCRalphabeta/CD19-depleted stem cell transplant. The origin of this receptor is a boy in the first two years of life who had a stem cell transplant for SCID, so the T cells may come from the graft donor. The CDR3 protein is CASSFLSIGAYNEQFF. The CDR3 nucleotides are TGTGCCAGCAGCTTCCTCTCCATAGGGGCCTACAATGAGCAGTTCTTC. Supplemented by reference TRBV7-9 and TRBJ2-1, the full variable domain reads DTGVSQNPRHKITKRGQNVTFRCDPISEHNRLYWYRQTLGQGPEFLTYFQNEAQLEKSRLLSDRFSAERPKGSFSTLEIQRTEQGDSAMYLCASSFLSIGAYNEQFFGPGTRLTVL.